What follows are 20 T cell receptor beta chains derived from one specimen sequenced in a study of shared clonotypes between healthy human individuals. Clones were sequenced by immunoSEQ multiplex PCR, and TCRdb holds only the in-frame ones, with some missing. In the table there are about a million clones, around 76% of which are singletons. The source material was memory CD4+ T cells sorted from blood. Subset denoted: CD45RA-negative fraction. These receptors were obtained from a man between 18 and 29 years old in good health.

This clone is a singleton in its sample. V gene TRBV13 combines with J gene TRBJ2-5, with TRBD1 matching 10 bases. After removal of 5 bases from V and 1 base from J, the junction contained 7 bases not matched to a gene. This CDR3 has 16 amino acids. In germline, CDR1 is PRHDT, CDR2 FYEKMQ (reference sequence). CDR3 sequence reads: CASSRRDRGLQETQYF. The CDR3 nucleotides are TGTGCCAGCAGCCGACGGGACAGGGGACTCCAAGAGACCCAGTACTTC.

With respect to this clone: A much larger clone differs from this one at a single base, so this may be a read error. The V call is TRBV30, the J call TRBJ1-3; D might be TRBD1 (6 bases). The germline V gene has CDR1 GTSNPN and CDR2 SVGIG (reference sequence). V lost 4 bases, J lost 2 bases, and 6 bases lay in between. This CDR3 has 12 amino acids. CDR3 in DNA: TGTGCCTGGACAGGGGCTGGAAACACCATATATTTT. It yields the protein CAWTGAGNTIYF. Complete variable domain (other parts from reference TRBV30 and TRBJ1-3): SQTIHQWPATLVQPVGSPLSLECTVEGTSNPNLYWYRQAAGRGLQLLFYSVGIGQISSEVPQNLSASRPQDRQFILSSKKLLLSDSGFYLCAWTGAGNTIYFGEGSWLTVV.

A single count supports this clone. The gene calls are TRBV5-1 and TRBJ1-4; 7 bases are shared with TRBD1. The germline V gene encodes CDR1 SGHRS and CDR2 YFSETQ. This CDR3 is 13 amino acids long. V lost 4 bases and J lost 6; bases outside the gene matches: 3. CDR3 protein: CASSGGQYEKLFF. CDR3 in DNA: TGCGCCAGCAGCGGGGGACAGTATGAAAAACTGTTTTTT.

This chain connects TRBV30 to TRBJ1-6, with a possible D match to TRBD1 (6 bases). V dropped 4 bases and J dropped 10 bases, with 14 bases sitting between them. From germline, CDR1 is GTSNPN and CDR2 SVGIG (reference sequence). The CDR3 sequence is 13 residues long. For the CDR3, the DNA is TGTGCCTGGACTCAGGGGTATGGATCACCCCTCCACTTT. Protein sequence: CAWTQGYGSPLHF.

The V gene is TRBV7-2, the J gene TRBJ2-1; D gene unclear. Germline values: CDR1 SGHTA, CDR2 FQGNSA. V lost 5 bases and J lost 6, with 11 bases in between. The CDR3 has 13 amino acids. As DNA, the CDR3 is TGTGCCAGCAGCGCCTATAAGGTCAATGAGCAGTTCTTC. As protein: CASSAYKVNEQFF.

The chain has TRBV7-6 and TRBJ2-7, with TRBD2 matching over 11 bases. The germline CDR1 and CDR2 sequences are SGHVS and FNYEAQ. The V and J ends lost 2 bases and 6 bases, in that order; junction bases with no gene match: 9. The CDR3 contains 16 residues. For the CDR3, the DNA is TGTGCCAGCAGCTTAAAAACTAGCGGGGGCCTTGGCGAGCAGTACTTC. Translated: CASSLKTSGGLGEQYF.

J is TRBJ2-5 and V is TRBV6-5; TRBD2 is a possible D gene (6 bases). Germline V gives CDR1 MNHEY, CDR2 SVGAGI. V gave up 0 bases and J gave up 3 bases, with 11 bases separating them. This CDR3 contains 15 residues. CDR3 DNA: TGTGCCAGCAGTTACTCCGGGACTCCCGAAGAGACCCAGTACTTC. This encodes CASSYSGTPEETQYF.

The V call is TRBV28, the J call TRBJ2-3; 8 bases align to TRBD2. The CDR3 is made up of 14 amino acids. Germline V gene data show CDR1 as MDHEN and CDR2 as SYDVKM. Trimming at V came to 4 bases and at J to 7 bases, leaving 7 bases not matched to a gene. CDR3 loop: CASSYPGLAHTQYF. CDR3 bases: TGTGCCAGCAGTTACCCAGGACTAGCTCATACGCAGTATTTT.

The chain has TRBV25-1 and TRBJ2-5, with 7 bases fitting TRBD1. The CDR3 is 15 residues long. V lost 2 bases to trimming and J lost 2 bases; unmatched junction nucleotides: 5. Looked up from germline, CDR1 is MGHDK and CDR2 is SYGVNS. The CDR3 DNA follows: TGTGCCAGCAGTGAAGGTGGGGGACAGCAAGAGACCCAGTACTTC. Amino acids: CASSEGGGQQETQYF.

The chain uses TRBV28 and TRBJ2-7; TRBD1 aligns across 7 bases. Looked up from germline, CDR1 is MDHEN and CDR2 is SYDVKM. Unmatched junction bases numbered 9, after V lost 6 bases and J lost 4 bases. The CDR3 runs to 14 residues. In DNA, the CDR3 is TGTGCCAGCAGCCCGGGACAGTCGCTGTACGAGCAGTACTTC. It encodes CASSPGQSLYEQYF.

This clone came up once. CDR3 sequence reads: CASREATGVNQPQHF. Here the CDR3 DNA reads TGCGCCAGCAGAGAGGCGACAGGCGTAAATCAGCCCCAGCATTTT. This chain connects TRBV5-1 to TRBJ1-5, with D tentatively TRBD1 (6 bases). CDR3 length: 15 residues. V gave up 5 bases and J gave up 4 bases, with 16 bases separating them. Germline V CDR1 and CDR2: SGHRS, YFSETQ. Combining the CDR3 with reference TRBV5-1 and TRBJ1-5 gives the whole variable domain KAGVTQTPRYLIKTRGQQVTLSCSPISGHRSVSWYQQTPGQGLQFLFEYFSETQRNKGNFPGRFSGRQFSNSRSEMNVSTLELGDSALYLCASREATGVNQPQHFGDGTRLSIL.

The CDR3 loop reads CASSPQQGGWEQYF. The CDR3 DNA is TGTGCCAGCAGCCCGCAACAAGGTGGGTGGGAGCAGTACTTC. The gene calls are TRBV7-2 and TRBJ2-7; no clear D. CDR3 length equals 14 residues. V lost 5 bases, J lost 7 bases, and 18 bases lay in between. CDR1 is SGHTA, CDR2 FQGNSA, per germline. Combining the CDR3 with reference TRBV7-2 and TRBJ2-7 gives the whole variable domain GAGVSQSPSNKVTEKGKDVELRCDPISGHTALYWYRQSLGQGLEFLIYFQGNSAPDKSGLPSDRFSAERTGGSVSTLTIQRTQQEDSAVYLCASSPQQGGWEQYFGPGTRLTVT.

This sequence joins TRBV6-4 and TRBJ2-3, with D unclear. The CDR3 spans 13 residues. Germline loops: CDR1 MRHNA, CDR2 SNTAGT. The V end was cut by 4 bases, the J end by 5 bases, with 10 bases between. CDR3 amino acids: CASSAFRQDTQYF. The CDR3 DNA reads TGTGCCAGCAGTGCATTCAGGCAAGATACGCAGTATTTT.

Here the CDR3 DNA reads TGTGCCAGCAGCTCACGGGGGAACCTAAACACCATATATTTT. Amino acid sequence: CASSSRGNLNTIYF. V usage is TRBV7-9 and J usage is TRBJ1-3; D is possibly TRBD1 (5 bases). Germline CDR1 reads SEHNR; CDR2 reads FQNEAQ (reference sequence). CDR3 length equals 14 residues. The V gene lost 4 bases and the J gene lost 6 bases, with 13 bases spanning the gap.

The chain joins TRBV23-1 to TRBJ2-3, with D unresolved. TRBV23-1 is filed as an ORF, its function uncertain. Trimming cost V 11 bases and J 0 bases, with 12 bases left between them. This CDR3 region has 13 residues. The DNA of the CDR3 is TGCGCCGGCCAGAGGAAAAGCACAGATACGCAGTATTTT. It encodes CAGQRKSTDTQYF.

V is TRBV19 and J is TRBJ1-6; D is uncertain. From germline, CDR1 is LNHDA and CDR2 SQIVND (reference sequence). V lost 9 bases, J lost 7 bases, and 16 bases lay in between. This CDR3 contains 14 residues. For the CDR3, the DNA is TGTGCCAGCTCGGTGGGTGCCGTCAATTCACCCCTCCACTTT. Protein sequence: CASSVGAVNSPLHF.

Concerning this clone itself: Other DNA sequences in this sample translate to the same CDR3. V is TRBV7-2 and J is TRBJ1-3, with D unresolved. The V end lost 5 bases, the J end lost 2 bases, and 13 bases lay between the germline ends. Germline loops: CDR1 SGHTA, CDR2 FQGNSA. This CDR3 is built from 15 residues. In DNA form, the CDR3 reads TGTGCCAGCAGCCTACTCCGAGGGCCTGGAAACACCATATATTTT. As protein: CASSLLRGPGNTIYF.

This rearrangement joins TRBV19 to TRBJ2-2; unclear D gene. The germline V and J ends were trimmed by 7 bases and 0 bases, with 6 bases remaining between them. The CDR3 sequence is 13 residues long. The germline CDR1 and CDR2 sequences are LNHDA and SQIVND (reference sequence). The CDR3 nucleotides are TGTGCCAGTAAAAAGTCGAACACCGGGGAGCTGTTTTTT. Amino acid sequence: CASKKSNTGELFF.

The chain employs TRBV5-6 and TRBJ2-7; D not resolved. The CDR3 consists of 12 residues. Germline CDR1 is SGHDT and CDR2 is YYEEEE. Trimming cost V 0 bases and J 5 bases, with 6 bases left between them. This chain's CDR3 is CASSLEVDEQYF. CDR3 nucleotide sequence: TGTGCCAGCAGCTTGGAGGTCGACGAGCAGTACTTC.

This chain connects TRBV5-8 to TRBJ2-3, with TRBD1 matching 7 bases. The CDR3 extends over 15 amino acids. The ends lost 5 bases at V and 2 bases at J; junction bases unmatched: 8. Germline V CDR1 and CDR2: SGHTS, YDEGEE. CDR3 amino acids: CASRIPTGTTDTQYF. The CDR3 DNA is TGTGCCAGCAGGATACCGACAGGGACCACAGATACGCAGTATTTT.